Each of the 16 T cell receptor beta chains below was sequenced from the same sample in a study of cytomegalovirus exposure and HLA in healthy donors. The PCR was carried out with 60 Vbeta primers and 13 Jbeta primers. Sequenced by immunoSEQ multiplex PCR; TCRdb stores in-frame clones only, minus some. Its table lists 40,000 to 60,000 clones. Material: PBMCs. The receptors here all came from a man aged 35 to 55 in good health and CMV-seropositive.

The genes are TRBV6-6 and TRBJ2-7; TRBD2 is a possible D gene (6 bases). The germline V gene encodes CDR1 MNHNY and CDR2 SVGAGI (reference sequence). Deletions cut 6 bases from V and 3 bases from J, with 21 bases between. The CDR3 length is 16 residues. CDR3 DNA sequence: TGTGCCAGCAGAAAGGGCATCGGGACGGAGGGCTACGAGCAGTACTTC. This gives the protein CASRKGIGTEGYEQYF.

The chain combines TRBV5-4 with TRBJ2-5; the match to TRBD1 covers 9 bases. The CDR3 sequence is 16 residues long. Germline CDR1 SGHNT, CDR2 YYREEE (reference sequence). The trim removed 0 bases at V and 2 bases at J, leaving 5 bases unmatched. Here the CDR3 DNA reads TGTGCCAGCAGCTTGGAACAGGGGGCCTATCAAGAGACCCAGTACTTC. Its protein product is CASSLEQGAYQETQYF.

This chain links TRBV9 with TRBJ1-2; possible D gene TRBD1, 6 bases. Germline V gene data show CDR1 as SGDLS and CDR2 as YYNGEE. The CDR3 consists of 13 residues. The V end lost 6 bases, the J end lost 3 bases, and 12 bases lay between the germline ends. CDR3 loop: CASMGGQDYGYTF. The CDR3 DNA reads TGTGCCAGCATGGGGGGGCAGGACTATGGCTACACCTTC.

The V and J genes are TRBV29-1 and TRBJ2-7; tentative D call: TRBD2 (5 bases). The ends were cut back, 2 bases at V and 4 bases at J, with 15 bases in the middle. Per the germline V gene, CDR1 is SQVTM and CDR2 is ANQGSEA. The CDR3 loop spans 14 amino acids. CDR3 region: CSVERRVPRYEQYF. The CDR3 DNA reads TGCAGCGTTGAAAGGCGGGTCCCGAGGTACGAGCAGTACTTC.

This sequence joins TRBV28 and TRBJ2-7, with D possibly matching TRBD2 (7 bases). CDR1 and CDR2 from the germline V gene are MDHEN and SYDVKM. The CDR3 totals 14 residues. Between the trimmed V and J ends, which lost 9 bases and 6 bases, there was a span of 21 bases. The CDR3 coding sequence is TGTGCCAGTCTAACCACAGGGAGGGGGGTCGAGCAGTACTTC. Translation: CASLTTGRGVEQYF.

The chain employs TRBV7-9 and TRBJ1-2, with TRBD1 identical over 7 bases. CDR1 SEHNR and CDR2 FQNEAQ come from the germline V gene (reference sequence). The CDR3 length is 14 residues. V shed 0 bases, J shed 7 bases, and the junction held 5 bases outside the gene matches. CDR3 sequence: CASSLAPTGSGYTF. CDR3 DNA: TGTGCCAGCAGCTTAGCGCCGACAGGGAGTGGCTACACCTTC.

The rearrangement links TRBV28 to TRBJ2-7; D is perhaps TRBD1 (6 bases). CDR1 is MDHEN, CDR2 SYDVKM, per germline. Trimming cost V 5 bases and J 0 bases, with 11 bases left between them. CDR3 size: 14 residues. The CDR3 spells CASSPRQDSYEQYF. The CDR3 nucleotides are TGTGCCAGCAGTCCGAGACAGGACTCCTACGAGCAGTACTTC.

The J gene is TRBJ1-1, the V gene TRBV27; TRBD1 might be the D (5 bases). The germline V gene encodes CDR1 MNHEY and CDR2 SMNVEV (reference sequence). The length of the CDR3 is 12 residues. V was trimmed by 6 bases and J by 1 base, leaving 6 bases between them. As DNA, the CDR3 is TGTGCCAGCAGCCAGGGGAACACTGAAGCTTTCTTT. Protein: CASSQGNTEAFF.

This chain links TRBV19 with TRBJ2-1, with 8 bases fitting TRBD1. The CDR3 length is 14 residues. Losses at the gene ends were 5 bases for V and 5 bases for J; bases not matched to a gene: 5. Germline CDR1 and CDR2: LNHDA and SQIVND (reference sequence). The CDR3 sequence: CASSRTGSDNEQFF. Written as DNA, the CDR3 is TGTGCCAGTAGTCGGACAGGGAGTGACAATGAGCAGTTCTTC.

V and J are TRBV19 and TRBJ1-4; 9 nucleotides align to TRBD1. CDR1 LNHDA and CDR2 SQIVND come from the germline V gene (reference sequence). The CDR3 sequence is 17 residues long. Trimming removed 6 bases from V and 8 bases from J; junction bases left unmatched: 16. The CDR3 region is CASSDRVGTGLKEKLFF. CDR3 coding DNA: TGTGCCAGTAGCGACAGAGTCGGGACAGGGTTAAAAGAAAAACTGTTTTTT.

The chain recombines TRBV30 with TRBJ2-1; 7 bases are a match to TRBD2. The CDR3 is 13 amino acids. Germline V gene sequence: CDR1 GTSNPN, CDR2 SVGIG (reference sequence). J was trimmed by 14 bases and V by 3 bases; bases with no gene match: 13. As DNA, the CDR3 is TGTGCCTGGAGCTGGGCAGAGACTAGCTTAGAGTTCTTC. Its protein product is CAWSWAETSLEFF.

The chain joins TRBV11-2 to TRBJ2-7, with TRBD2 as a possible D gene (6 bases). The ends were cut back, 5 bases at V and 9 bases at J, with 14 bases in the middle. The V gene's germline CDR1 is SGHAT and CDR2 FQNNGV. The CDR3 covers 12 residues. The CDR3 sequence: CASSDGTPVQYF. The DNA of the CDR3 is TGTGCCAGCAGCGACGGGACTCCGGTGCAGTACTTC.

The CDR3 region has the DNA TGTGCCAGCAGACCGGCCCGGGACAGCTCCTATGGCTACACCTTC. This encodes CASRPARDSSYGYTF. The chain has TRBV2 and TRBJ1-2, with 7 bases aligning to TRBD1. Germline CDR1 SNHLY, CDR2 FYNNEI. J was trimmed by 4 bases and V by 6 bases; bases with no gene match: 11. This CDR3 is built from 15 residues.

The CDR3, as DNA: TGTGCCAGCAGTCACTATGGTAGGGGCACAGTCCAAGAGACCCAGTACTTC. Translation gives CASSHYGRGTVQETQYF. The V call is TRBV7-9, the J call TRBJ2-5; D is perhaps TRBD1 (5 bases). V shed 6 bases and J shed 1 base, with 21 bases lying between them. CDR3 length: 17 amino acids. In germline, CDR1 is SEHNR, CDR2 FQNEAQ (reference sequence).

The chain couples TRBV5-1 to TRBJ1-2; TRBD1 matches at 8 bases. Germline V gene sequence: CDR1 SGHRS, CDR2 YFSETQ. V lost 3 bases to trimming and J lost 5 bases; unmatched junction nucleotides: 9. The CDR3 contains 15 residues. The CDR3: CASSYNDRGTYGYTF. The DNA for the CDR3 is TGCGCCAGCAGCTACAACGACAGGGGAACTTATGGCTACACCTTC.

V is TRBV6-1 and J is TRBJ1-5; 7 positions agree with TRBD1. CDR1 is MNHNS, CDR2 SASEGT, per germline. This CDR3 has 15 amino acids. Unmatched junction bases numbered 5, after V lost 6 bases and J lost 0 bases. CDR3 coding DNA: TGTGCCAGCAGCGTAACAGGGGATAGCAATCAGCCCCAGCATTTT. Its protein product is CASSVTGDSNQPQHF.